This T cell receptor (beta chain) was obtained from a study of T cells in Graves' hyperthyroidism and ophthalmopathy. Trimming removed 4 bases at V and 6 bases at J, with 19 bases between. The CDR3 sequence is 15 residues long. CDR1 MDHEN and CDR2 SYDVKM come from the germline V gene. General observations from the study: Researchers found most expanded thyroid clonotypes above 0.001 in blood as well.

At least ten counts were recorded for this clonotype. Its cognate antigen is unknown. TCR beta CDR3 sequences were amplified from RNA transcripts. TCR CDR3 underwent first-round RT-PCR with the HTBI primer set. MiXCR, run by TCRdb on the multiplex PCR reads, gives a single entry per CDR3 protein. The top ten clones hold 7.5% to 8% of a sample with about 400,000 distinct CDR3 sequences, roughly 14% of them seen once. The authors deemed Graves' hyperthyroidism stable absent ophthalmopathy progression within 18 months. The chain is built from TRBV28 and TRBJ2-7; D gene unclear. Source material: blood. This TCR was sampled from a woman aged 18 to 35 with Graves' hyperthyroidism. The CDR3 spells CASSSWSSGTGEQYF. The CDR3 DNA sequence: TGTGCCAGCAGTTCGTGGTCGAGTGGAACCGGCGAGCAGTACTTC.